The source of this T cell receptor beta chain is a study of metastatic and nonmetastatic thyroid tumors. At the level of the study: Patients with malignant and benign thyroid disease provided blood and tumor or nodule tissue, whose repertoires were compared.

The CDR3 loop spans 14 amino acids. V trimming: 0 bases; J trimming: 5 bases; junction bases outside the gene matches: 2. Germline CDR1 is SGHRS and CDR2 is YFSETQ. Study results and caveats: Benign nodules were reported to have significantly lower TCR beta diversity than malignant thyroid tumors, in blood and tumor.

Original data processing: What underpinned the distant-metastasis classifier for papillary thyroid cancer was the set of CDR3 differences across clinicopathological groups. TCRdb re-clonotyped the PCR reads via MiXCR. For this entry, the V and J calls and clone size follow TCRdb and not the study's own pipeline. The profile shows about 28,000 clones, around 22% of them singletons. All patients were untreated before thyroid surgery. This clone was recorded many times. Its specificity is unknown. What was sequenced was blood. The chain combines TRBV5-1 with TRBJ2-1; 7 nucleotides align to TRBD2. This TCR derives from a female donor with papillary thyroid cancer or a benign thyroid nodule (not recorded which). Some clones in this sample may be carry-over from other donors' samples. The CDR3 DNA is TGCGCCAGCAGCTTGGGTCTAGCGGACAATGAGCAGTTCTTC. Its protein is CASSLGLADNEQFF.